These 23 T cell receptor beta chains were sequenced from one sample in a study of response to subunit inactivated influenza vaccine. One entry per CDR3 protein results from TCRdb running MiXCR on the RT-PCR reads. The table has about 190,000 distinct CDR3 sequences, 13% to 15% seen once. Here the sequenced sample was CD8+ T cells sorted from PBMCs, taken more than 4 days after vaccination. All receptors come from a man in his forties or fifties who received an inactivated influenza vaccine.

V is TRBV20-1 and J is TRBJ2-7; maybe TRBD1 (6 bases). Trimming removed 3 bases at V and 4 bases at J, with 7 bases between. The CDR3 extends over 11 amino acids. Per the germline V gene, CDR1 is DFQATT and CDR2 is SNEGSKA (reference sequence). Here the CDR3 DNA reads TGCAGTGCTAGGGGGGCTTACGAGCAGTACTTC. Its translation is CSARGAYEQYF.

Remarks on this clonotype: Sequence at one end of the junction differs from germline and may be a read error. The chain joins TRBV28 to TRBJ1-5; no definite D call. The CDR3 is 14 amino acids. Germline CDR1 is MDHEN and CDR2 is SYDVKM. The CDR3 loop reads CASSFFPGNQPHHF. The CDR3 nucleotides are TGTGCCAGCAGTTTTTTTCCAGGCAATCAGCCCCATCATTTT.

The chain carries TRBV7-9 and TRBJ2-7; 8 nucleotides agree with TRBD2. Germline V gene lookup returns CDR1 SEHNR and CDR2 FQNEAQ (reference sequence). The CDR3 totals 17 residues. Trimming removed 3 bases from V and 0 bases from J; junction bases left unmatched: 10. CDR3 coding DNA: TGTGCCAGCAGCTTCGGTAGCGGGGTTACCAGCTCCTACGAGCAGTACTTC. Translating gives CASSFGSGVTSSYEQYF.

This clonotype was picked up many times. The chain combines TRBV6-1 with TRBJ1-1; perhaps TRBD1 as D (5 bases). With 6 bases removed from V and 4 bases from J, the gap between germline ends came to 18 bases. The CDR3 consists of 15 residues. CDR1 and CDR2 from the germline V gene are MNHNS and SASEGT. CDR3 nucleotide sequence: TGTGCCAGCAGCCCCTCGTGGGGGGAAGGCACTGAAGCTTTCTTT. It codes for CASSPSWGEGTEAFF.

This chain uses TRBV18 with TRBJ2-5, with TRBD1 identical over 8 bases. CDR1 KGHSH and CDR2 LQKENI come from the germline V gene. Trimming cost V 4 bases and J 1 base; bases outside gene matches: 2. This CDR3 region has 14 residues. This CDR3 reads CASSHTGGQETQYF. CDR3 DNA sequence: TGTGCCAGCTCACATACAGGGGGCCAAGAGACCCAGTACTTC.

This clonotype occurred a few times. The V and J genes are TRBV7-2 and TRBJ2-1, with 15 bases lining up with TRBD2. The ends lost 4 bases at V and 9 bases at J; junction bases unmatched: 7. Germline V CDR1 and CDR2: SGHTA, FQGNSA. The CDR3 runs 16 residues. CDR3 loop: CASSSRTSGGAGEQFF. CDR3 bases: TGTGCCAGCAGCTCGCGGACTAGCGGGGGGGCGGGTGAGCAGTTCTTC.

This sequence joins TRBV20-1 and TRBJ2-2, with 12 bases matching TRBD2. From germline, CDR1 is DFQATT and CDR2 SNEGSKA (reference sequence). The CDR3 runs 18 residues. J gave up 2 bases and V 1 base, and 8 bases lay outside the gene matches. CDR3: CSARGRRTSGVNTGELFF. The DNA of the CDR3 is TGCAGTGCTAGAGGCCGTCGGACTAGCGGGGTTAACACCGGGGAGCTGTTTTTT.

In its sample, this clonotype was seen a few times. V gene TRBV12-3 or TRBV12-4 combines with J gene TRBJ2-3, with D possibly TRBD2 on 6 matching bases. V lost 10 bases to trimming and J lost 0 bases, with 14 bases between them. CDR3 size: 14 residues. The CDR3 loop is CATRDSHSTDTQYF. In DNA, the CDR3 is TGTGCCACCCGGGACTCGCATAGCACAGATACGCAGTATTTT.

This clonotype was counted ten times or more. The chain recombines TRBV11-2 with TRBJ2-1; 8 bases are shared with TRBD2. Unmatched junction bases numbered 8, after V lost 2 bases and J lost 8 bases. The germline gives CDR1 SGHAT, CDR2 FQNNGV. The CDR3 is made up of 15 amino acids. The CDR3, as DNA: TGTGCCAGCAGCTTAATTAGCGGGAACATCCATGAGCAGTTCTTC. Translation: CASSLISGNIHEQFF.

CDR3 nucleotide sequence: TGTGCCAGCAGCCAGGGACAGGGGTATTCACCCCTCCACTTT. Protein: CASSQGQGYSPLHF. V is TRBV27 and J is TRBJ1-6; TRBD1 agrees at 10 bases. Germline V gene sequence: CDR1 MNHEY, CDR2 SMNVEV (reference sequence). Losses at the gene ends were 6 bases for V and 8 bases for J; bases not matched to a gene: 4. CDR3 length equals 14 residues.

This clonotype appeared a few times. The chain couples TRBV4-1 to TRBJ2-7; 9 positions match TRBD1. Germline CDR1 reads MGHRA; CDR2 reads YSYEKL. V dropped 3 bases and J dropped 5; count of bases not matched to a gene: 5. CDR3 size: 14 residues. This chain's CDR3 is CASSQTGGPNEQYF. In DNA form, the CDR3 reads TGCGCCAGCAGCCAGACAGGGGGTCCTAACGAGCAGTACTTC.

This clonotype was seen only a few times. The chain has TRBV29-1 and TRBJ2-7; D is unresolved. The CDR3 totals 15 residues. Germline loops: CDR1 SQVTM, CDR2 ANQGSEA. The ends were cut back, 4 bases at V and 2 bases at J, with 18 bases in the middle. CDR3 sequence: CSVVGVEGHAYEQYF. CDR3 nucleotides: TGCAGCGTTGTTGGGGTTGAAGGGCACGCCTACGAGCAGTACTTC.

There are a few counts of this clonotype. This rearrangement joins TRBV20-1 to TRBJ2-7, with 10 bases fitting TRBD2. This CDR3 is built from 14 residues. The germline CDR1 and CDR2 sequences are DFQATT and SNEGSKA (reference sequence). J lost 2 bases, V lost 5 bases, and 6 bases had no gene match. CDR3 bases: TGCAGTGCTCTTGGACTAGCGGTTACCTACGAGCAGTACTTC. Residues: CSALGLAVTYEQYF.

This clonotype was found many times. CDR3 DNA sequence: TGCAGTGCTAGAGATGGTGTGGGCCAGGGAGCCGAAAAACTGTTTTTT. It codes for CSARDGVGQGAEKLFF. The chain recombines TRBV20-1 with TRBJ1-4; perhaps TRBD1 as D (5 bases). The CDR3 is 16 amino acids. CDR1 and CDR2 from the germline V gene are DFQATT and SNEGSKA (reference sequence). The germline V and J ends were trimmed by 0 bases and 8 bases, with 19 bases remaining between them.

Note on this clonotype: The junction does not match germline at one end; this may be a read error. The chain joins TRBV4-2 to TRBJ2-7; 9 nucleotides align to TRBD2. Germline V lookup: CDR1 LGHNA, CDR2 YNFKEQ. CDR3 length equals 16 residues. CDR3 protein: CAISPGLAGPSYEQYF. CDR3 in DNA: TGTGCCATCAGCCCCGGGCTAGCGGGACCCTCCTACGAGCAGTACTTC.

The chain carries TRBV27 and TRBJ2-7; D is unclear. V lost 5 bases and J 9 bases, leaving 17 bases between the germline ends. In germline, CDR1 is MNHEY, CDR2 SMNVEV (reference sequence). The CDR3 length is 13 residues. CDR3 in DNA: TGTGCCAGCAGTCTAAGCTACCTTGGGGTGCAGTACTTC. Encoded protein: CASSLSYLGVQYF.

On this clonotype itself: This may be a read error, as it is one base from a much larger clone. The CDR3 DNA reads TGTGCCAGCAGCCCCGGGGGGGGGACATCCCACTACAAGCAGTACTTC. This codes for CASSPGGGTSHYKQYF. This chain uses TRBV7-9 with TRBJ2-7; 8 bases fit TRBD2. Germline V lookup: CDR1 SEHNR, CDR2 FQNEAQ (reference sequence). The CDR3 extends over 16 amino acids.

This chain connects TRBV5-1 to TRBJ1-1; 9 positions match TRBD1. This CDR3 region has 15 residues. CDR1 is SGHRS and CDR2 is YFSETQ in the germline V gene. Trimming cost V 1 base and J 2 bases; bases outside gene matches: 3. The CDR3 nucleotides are TGCGCCAGCAGCTTGACAGGGGGCTTCAACACTGAAGCTTTCTTT. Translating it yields CASSLTGGFNTEAFF.

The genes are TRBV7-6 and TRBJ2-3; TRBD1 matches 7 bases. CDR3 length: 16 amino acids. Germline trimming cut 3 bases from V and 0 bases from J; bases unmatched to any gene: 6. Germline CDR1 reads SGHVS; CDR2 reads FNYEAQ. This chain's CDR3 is CASSFTGASSTDTQYF. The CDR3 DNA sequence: TGTGCCAGCAGCTTCACAGGGGCGTCTAGCACAGATACGCAGTATTTT.

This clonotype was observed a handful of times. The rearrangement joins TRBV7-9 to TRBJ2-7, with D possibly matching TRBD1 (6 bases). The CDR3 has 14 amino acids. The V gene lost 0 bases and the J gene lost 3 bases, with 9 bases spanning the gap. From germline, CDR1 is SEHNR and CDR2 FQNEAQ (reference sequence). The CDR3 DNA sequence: TGTGCCAGCAGCTTAGCGGCAGGGGACTACGAGCAGTACTTC. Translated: CASSLAAGDYEQYF.

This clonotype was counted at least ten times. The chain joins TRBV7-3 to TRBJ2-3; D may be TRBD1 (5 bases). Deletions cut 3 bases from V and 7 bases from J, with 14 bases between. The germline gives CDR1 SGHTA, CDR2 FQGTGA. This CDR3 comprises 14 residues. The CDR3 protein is CASSFFQGGNTQYF. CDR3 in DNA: TGTGCCAGCAGCTTTTTTCAGGGTGGGAATACGCAGTATTTT.

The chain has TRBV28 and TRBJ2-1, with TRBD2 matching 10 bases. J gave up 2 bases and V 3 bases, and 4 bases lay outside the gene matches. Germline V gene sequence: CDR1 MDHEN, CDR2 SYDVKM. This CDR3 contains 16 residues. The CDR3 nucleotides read TGTGCCAGCAGTTTTTTTGGGACTAGCGCCTACAATGAGCAGTTCTTC. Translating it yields CASSFFGTSAYNEQFF.

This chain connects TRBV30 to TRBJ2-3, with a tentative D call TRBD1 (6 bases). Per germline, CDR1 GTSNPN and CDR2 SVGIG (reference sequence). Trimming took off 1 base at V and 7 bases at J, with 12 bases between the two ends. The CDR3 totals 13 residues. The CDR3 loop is CAWSGDQGYTQYF. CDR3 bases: TGTGCCTGGAGTGGGGACCAGGGGTATACGCAGTATTTT.